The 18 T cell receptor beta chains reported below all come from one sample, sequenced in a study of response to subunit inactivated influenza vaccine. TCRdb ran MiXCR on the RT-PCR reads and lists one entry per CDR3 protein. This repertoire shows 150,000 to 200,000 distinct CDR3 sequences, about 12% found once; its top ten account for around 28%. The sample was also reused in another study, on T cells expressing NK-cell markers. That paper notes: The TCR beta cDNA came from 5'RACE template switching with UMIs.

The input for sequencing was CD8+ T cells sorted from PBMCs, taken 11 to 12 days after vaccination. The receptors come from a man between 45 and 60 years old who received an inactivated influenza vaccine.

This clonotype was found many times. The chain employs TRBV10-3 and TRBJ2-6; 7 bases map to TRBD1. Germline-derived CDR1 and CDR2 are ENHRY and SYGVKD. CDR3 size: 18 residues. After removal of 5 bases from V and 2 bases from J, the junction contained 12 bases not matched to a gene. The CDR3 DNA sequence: TGTGCCATCAGTTCGGGACAGCCAACGGTGGCTGGGGCCAACGTCCTGACTTTC. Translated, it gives CAISSGQPTVAGANVLTF.

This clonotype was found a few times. This CDR3 reads CSAFTGGLGDTQYF. The CDR3 nucleotides read TGCAGTGCTTTTACAGGGGGCCTGGGAGATACGCAGTATTTT. This sequence joins TRBV20-1 and TRBJ2-3; 9 bases fit TRBD1. Germline V CDR1 and CDR2: DFQATT, SNEGSKA (reference sequence). The CDR3 runs 14 residues. V lost 5 bases, J lost 5 bases, and 8 bases stayed unmatched.

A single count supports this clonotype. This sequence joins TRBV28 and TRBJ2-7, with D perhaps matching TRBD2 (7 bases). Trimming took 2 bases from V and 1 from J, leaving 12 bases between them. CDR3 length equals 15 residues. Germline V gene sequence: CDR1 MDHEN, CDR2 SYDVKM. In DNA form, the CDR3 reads TGTGCCAGCAGTTTACGGGGGGCTGGATCCTACGAGCAGTACTTC. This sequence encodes CASSLRGAGSYEQYF.

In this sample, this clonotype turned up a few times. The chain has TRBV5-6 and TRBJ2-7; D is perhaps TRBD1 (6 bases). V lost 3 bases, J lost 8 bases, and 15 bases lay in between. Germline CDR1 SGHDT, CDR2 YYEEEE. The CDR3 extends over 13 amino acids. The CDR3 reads CASSYGQPGKQYF. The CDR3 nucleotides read TGTGCCAGCAGCTACGGACAGCCCGGGAAGCAGTACTTC. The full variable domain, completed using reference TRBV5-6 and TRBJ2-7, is DAGVTQSPTHLIKTRGQQVTLRCSPKSGHDTVSWYQQALGQGPQFIFQYYEEEERQRGNFPDRFSGHQFPNYSSELNVNALLLGDSALYLCASSYGQPGKQYFGPGTRLTVT.

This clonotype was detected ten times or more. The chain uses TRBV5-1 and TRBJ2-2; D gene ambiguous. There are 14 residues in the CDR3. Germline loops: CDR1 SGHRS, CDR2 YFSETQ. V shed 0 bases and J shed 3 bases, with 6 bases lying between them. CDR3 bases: TGCGCCAGCAGCTTGGCCCACTACACCGGGGAGCTGTTTTTT. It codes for CASSLAHYTGELFF.

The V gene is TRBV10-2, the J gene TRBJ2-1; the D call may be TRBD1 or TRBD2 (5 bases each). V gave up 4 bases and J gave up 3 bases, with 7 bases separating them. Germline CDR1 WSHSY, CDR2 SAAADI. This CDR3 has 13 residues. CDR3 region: CASSAGRYNEQFF. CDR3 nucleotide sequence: TGCGCCAGCAGTGCGGGGCGCTACAATGAGCAGTTCTTC.

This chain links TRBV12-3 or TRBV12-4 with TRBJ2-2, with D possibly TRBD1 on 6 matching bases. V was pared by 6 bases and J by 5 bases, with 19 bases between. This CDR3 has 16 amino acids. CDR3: CASSSDRLGRTGELFF. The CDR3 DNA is TGTGCCAGCAGCTCTGACAGGCTCGGAAGAACCGGGGAGCTGTTTTTT.

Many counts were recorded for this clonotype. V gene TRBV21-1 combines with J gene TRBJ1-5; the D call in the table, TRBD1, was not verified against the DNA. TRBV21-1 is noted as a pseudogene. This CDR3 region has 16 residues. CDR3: CASSKCGTRVEQPQHF. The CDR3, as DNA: TGTGCCAGCAGCAAATGCGGGACCAGGGTCGAACAGCCCCAGCATTTT.

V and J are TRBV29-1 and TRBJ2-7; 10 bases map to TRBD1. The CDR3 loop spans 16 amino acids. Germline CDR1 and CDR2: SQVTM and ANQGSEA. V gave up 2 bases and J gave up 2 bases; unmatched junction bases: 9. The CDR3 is CSVELSGTGEAYEQYF. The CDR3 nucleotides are TGCAGCGTTGAACTCTCCGGGACAGGGGAGGCCTACGAGCAGTACTTC.

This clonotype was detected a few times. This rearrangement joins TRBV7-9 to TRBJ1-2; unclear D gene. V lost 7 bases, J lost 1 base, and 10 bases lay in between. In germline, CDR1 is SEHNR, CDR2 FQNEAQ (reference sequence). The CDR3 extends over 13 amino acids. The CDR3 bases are TGTGCCAGCATGAAGGAAAATAACTATGGCTACACCTTC. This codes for CASMKENNYGYTF.

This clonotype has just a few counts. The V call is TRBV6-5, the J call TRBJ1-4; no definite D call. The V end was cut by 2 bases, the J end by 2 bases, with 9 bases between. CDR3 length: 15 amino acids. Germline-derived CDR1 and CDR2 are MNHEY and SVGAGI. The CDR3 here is CASSYDGGTNEKLFF. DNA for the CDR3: TGTGCCAGCAGTTACGATGGAGGGACTAATGAAAAACTGTTTTTT.

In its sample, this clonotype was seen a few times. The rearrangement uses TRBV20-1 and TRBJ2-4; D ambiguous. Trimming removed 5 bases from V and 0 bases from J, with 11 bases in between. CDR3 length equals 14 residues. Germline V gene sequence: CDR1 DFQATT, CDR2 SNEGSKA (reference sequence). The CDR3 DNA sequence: TGCAGTGCTCCCCCCCGTCAAGCCAAAAACATTCAGTACTTC. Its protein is CSAPPRQAKNIQYF.

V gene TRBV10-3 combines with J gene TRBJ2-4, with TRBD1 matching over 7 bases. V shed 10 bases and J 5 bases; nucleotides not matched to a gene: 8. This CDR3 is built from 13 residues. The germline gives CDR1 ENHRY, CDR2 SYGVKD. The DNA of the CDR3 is TGTGCCACCGCCGACAGGGTAGAAAACATTCAGTACTTC. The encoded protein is CATADRVENIQYF.

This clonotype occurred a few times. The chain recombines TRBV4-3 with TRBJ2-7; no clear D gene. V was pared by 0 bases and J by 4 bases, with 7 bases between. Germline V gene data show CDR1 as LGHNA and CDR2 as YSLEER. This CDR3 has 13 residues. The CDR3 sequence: CASSQDVGYEQYF. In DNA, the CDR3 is TGCGCCAGCAGCCAAGATGTCGGATACGAGCAGTACTTC.

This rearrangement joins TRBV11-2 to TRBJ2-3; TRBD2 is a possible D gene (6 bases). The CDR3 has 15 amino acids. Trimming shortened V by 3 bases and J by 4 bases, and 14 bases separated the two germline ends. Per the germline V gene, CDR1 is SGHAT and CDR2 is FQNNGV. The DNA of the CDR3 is TGTGCCAGCAGCTTCGGAGGGGTGGCCGCAGATACGCAGTATTTT. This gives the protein CASSFGGVAADTQYF.

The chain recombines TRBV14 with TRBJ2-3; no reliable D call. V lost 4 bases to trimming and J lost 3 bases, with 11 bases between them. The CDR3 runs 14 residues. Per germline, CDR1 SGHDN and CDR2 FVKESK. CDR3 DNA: TGTGCCAGCAGCCCCAAGGGCTGGACAGATACGCAGTATTTT. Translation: CASSPKGWTDTQYF.

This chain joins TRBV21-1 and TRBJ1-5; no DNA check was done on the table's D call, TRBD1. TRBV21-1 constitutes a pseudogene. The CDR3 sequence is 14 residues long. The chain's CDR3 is CASRSGQPNQPQHF. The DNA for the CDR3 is TGTGCCAGCAGGTCAGGACAGCCCAATCAGCCCCAGCATTTT.

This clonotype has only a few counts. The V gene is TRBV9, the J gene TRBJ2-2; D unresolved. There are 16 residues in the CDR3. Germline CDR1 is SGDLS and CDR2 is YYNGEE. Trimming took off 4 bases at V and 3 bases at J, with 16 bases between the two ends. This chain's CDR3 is CASSPPLGRYTGELFF. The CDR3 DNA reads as TGTGCCAGCAGCCCACCGCTAGGGCGGTACACCGGGGAGCTGTTTTTT.